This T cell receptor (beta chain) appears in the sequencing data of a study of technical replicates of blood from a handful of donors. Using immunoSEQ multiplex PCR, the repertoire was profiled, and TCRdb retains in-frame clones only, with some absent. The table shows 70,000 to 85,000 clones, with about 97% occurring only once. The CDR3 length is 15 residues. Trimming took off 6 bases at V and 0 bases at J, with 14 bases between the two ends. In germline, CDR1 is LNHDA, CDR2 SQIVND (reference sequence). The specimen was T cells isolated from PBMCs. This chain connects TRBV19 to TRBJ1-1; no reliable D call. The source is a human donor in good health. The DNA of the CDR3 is TGTGCCAGTAGCCCACGAGAGGGATTGAACACTGAAGCTTTCTTT. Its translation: CASSPREGLNTEAFF.